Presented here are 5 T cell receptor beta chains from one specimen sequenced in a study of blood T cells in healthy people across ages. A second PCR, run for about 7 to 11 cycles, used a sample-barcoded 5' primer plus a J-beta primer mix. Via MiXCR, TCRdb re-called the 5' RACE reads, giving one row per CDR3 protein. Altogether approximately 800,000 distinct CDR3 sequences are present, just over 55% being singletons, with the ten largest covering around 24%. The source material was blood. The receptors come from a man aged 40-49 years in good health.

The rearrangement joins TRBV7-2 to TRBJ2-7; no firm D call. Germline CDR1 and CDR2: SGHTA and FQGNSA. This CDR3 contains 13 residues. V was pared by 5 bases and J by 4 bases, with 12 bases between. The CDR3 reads CASSVDHNYEQYF. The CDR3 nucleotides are TGTGCCAGCAGCGTAGATCACAATTACGAGCAGTACTTC.

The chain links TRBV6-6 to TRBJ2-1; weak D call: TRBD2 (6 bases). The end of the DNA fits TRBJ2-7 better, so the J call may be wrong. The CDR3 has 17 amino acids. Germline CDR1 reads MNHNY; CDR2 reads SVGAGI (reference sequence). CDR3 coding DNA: TGTGCCAGCAGTTACGGGGGGATTGTGGTTAACTACAATGAGCAGTACTTC. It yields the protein CASSYGGIVVNYNEQYF.

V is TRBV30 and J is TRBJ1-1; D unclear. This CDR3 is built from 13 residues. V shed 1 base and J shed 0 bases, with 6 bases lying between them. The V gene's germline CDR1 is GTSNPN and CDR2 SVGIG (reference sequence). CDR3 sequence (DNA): TGTGCCTGGAGTGGAGTCCTGAACACTGAAGCTTTCTTT. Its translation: CAWSGVLNTEAFF.

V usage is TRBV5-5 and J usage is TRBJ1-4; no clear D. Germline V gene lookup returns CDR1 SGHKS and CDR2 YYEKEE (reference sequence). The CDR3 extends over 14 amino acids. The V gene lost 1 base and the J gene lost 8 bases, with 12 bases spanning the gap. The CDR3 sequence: CASSLRLTREKLFF. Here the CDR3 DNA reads TGTGCCAGCAGCTTGAGGCTTACAAGGGAAAAACTGTTTTTT. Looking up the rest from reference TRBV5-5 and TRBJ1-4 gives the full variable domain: DAGVTQSPTHLIKTRGQQVTLRCSPISGHKSVSWYQQVLGQGPQFIFQYYEKEERGRGNFPDRFSARQFPNYSSELNVNALLLGDSALYLCASSLRLTREKLFFGSGTQLSVL.

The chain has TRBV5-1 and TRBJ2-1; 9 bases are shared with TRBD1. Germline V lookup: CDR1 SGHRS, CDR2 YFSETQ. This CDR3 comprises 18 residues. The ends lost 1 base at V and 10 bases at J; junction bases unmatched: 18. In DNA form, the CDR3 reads TGCGCCAGCAGCTTGTTGCCTAATAGACAGGGGGTGACGAGGGAGCAGTTCTTC. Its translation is CASSLLPNRQGVTREQFF.